The 5 T cell receptor beta chains reported below all come from one sample, sequenced in a study of OX40 agonist ivuxolimab in advanced cancers. Method: immunoSEQ multiplex PCR; TCRdb's copy keeps in-frame clones and lacks some. There are around 84,000 clones in the sample; approximately 84% occur only once, and 0.45% to 0.65% lies in the top ten. The sample here was CD4+ or CD8+ T cells sorted from blood, taken in a trial of the OX40 agonist ivuxolimab. All receptors derive from an adult with an advanced solid tumor such as melanoma, head and neck, liver or kidney cancer.

The chain combines TRBV11-3 with TRBJ2-1, with 10 nucleotides matching TRBD2. Germline CDR1 is SGHNT and CDR2 is YENEEA. CDR3 length: 17 amino acids. Unmatched junction bases numbered 12, after V lost 2 bases and J lost 8 bases. The CDR3 DNA reads TGTGCCAGCAGCTTAAGTCCCAGCGGGGGGGCCCCGGATGAGCAGTTCTTC. Translating gives CASSLSPSGGAPDEQFF.

This chain joins TRBV6-5 and TRBJ1-1, with 7 bases matching TRBD1. This CDR3 has 15 residues. V lost 4 bases to trimming and J lost 1 base; unmatched junction nucleotides: 6. CDR1 MNHEY and CDR2 SVGAGI come from the germline V gene. The CDR3 is CASSSIGGGNTEAFF. The CDR3, as DNA: TGTGCCAGCAGTTCGATAGGGGGCGGGAACACTGAAGCTTTCTTT.

The chain links TRBV5-1 to TRBJ1-3; D might be TRBD1 (6 bases). The CDR3 contains 15 residues. From germline, CDR1 is SGHRS and CDR2 YFSETQ. The V end lost 3 bases, the J end lost 3 bases, and 13 bases lay between the germline ends. In DNA, the CDR3 is TGCGCCAGCAGCTCTACCCCGGGACATGGAAACACCATATATTTT. Translating gives CASSSTPGHGNTIYF.

This clone occurred a few times. The V call is TRBV19, the J call TRBJ2-7; 10 nucleotides match TRBD1. The germline V gene has CDR1 LNHDA and CDR2 SQIVND (reference sequence). The J segment lost 7 bases and the V segment lost 3 bases, leaving 3 bases of the junction unmatched. The CDR3 loop spans 13 amino acids. CDR3: CASSIRQGAEQYF. The CDR3 DNA reads TGTGCCAGTAGTATTCGACAGGGGGCTGAGCAGTACTTC.

J is TRBJ2-1 and V is TRBV7-9; D unresolved. The CDR3 contains 14 residues. In germline, CDR1 is SEHNR, CDR2 FQNEAQ (reference sequence). Trimming shortened V by 3 bases and J by 5 bases, and 11 bases separated the two germline ends. This CDR3 reads CASSFGFINNEQFF. CDR3 sequence (DNA): TGTGCCAGCAGCTTCGGTTTCATCAACAATGAGCAGTTCTTC.